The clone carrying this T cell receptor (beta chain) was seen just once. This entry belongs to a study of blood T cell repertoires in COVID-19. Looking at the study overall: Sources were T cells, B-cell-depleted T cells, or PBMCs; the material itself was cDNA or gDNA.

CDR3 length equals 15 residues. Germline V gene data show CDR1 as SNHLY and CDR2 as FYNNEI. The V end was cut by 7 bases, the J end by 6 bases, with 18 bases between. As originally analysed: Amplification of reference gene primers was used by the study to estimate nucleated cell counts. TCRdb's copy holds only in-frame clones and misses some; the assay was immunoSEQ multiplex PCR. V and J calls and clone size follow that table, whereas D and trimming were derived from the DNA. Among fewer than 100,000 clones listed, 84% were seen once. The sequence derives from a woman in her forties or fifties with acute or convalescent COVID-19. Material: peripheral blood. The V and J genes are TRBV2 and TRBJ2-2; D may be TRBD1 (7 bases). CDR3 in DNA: TGTGCCAGCACCAGGGGGGATTTAATTCCCGGGGAGCTGTTTTTT. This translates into CASTRGDLIPGELFF. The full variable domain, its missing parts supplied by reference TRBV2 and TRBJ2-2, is EPEVTQTPSHQVTQMGQEVILRCVPISNHLYFYWYRQILGQKVEFLVSFYNNEISEKSEIFDDQFSVERPDGSNFTLKIRSTKLEDSAMYFCASTRGDLIPGELFFGEGSRLTVL.